This T cell receptor (beta chain) came from a study of T cells after yellow fever vaccination. Whole-study findings and limits: Reappearance after the booster was observed for most primary-vaccination clones (about 97% CD4, about 90% CD8). The study found a weaker secondary response that peaked faster, day 5 versus 15.

V shed 4 bases and J shed 0 bases, with 11 bases lying between them. CDR3 length: 15 residues. Germline V gene lookup returns CDR1 KGHSH and CDR2 LQKENI. Note on this clonotype: What it recognizes is unknown.

Universal primer sites and UMIs were introduced during 5'RACE template-switching synthesis of TCR cDNA. TCRdb re-called the 5' RACE reads with MiXCR, one entry per CDR3 protein. The repertoire has 250,000 to 350,000 distinct CDR3 sequences, approximately 7% of them found once; the top ten carry 18%. The clonotype comes from a man aged 18 to 35 who received the YFV17D yellow fever vaccine. The V call is TRBV18, the J call TRBJ2-3; no definite D call. Here the sequenced sample was PBMCs, taken roughly seven weeks after the first yellow fever vaccination. DNA for the CDR3: TGTGCCAGCTCACGGCAGGACGGAAGCACAGATACGCAGTATTTT. It is translated as CASSRQDGSTDTQYF.